What follows are 7 T cell receptor beta chains derived from one specimen sequenced in a study of blood T cell repertoires in COVID-19. The protocol was immunoSEQ multiplex PCR, while the TCRdb copy is restricted to in-frame clones and leaves out a portion. The sample carries about 260,000 clones, roughly 86% recorded once. The sequencing input was peripheral blood. The receptors here all came from a woman aged 25 to 39 with COVID-19, enrolled during active disease.

This clone was recorded once. The J gene is TRBJ1-2, the V gene TRBV28; 9 nucleotides agree with TRBD1. Germline CDR1 is MDHEN and CDR2 is SYDVKM. V was pared by 5 bases and J by 0 bases, with 1 base of the junction left unmatched. This CDR3 spans 14 amino acids. The CDR3, as DNA: TGTGCCAGCAGTGGACAGGGGTCTAACTATGGCTACACCTTC. It yields the protein CASSGQGSNYGYTF.

The rearrangement joins TRBV10-3 to TRBJ1-3, with D unresolved. Trimming stripped 4 bases from V and 0 bases from J, with 16 bases between. CDR3 size: 17 residues. In germline, CDR1 is ENHRY, CDR2 SYGVKD. The CDR3 sequence: CAISGIPGSSSGNTIYF. Written as DNA, the CDR3 is TGTGCCATCAGTGGGATACCGGGATCGTCCTCTGGAAACACCATATATTTT.

J is TRBJ1-2 and V is TRBV10-3; TRBD1 matches 8 bases. This CDR3 region has 12 residues. J gave up 10 bases and V 5 bases, and 6 bases lay outside the gene matches. Germline lookup yields CDR1 ENHRY and CDR2 SYGVKD. In DNA form, the CDR3 reads TGTGCCATCAGTCCTAGGACAGGGACCTACACCTTC. Translating gives CAISPRTGTYTF.

This chain uses TRBV24-1 with TRBJ2-7, with 8 bases fitting TRBD1. V lost 4 bases, J lost 0 bases, and 4 bases stayed unmatched. The CDR3 extends over 15 amino acids. The germline gives CDR1 KGHDR, CDR2 SFDVKD. CDR3 DNA sequence: TGTGCCACCAGTGACAGACAGGGGTCCTCCTACGAGCAGTACTTC. Translating it yields CATSDRQGSSYEQYF.

CDR3 DNA sequence: TGTGCCAGCAGCGAAACTTCTGGGGCCAACGTCCTGACTTTC. Translated, it gives CASSETSGANVLTF. V usage is TRBV9 and J usage is TRBJ2-6; the D is unclear. Germline lookup yields CDR1 SGDLS and CDR2 YYNGEE. V gave up 3 bases and J gave up 1 base, with 5 bases separating them. This CDR3 has 14 amino acids.

This chain connects TRBV30 to TRBJ2-1; 7 nucleotides align to TRBD2. With V trimmed by 5 bases and J by 7 bases, 8 bases remained unmatched. This CDR3 comprises 13 residues. Germline CDR1 reads GTSNPN; CDR2 reads SVGIG (reference sequence). CDR3 in DNA: TGTGCCTGGCGATGGGGGGAGGGAAATGAGCAGTTCTTC. This translates into CAWRWGEGNEQFF. The full variable domain, rest sourced from reference TRBV30 and TRBJ2-1, is SQTIHQWPATLVQPVGSPLSLECTVEGTSNPNLYWYRQAAGRGLQLLFYSVGIGQISSEVPQNLSASRPQDRQFILSSKKLLLSDSGFYLCAWRWGEGNEQFFGPGTRLTVL.

The chain recombines TRBV5-1 with TRBJ1-1; D is uncertain. This CDR3 is 14 amino acids long. Deletions cut 4 bases from V and 3 bases from J, with 13 bases between. CDR1 is SGHRS, CDR2 YFSETQ, per germline. CDR3 in amino acids: CASSHLPGDTEAFF. DNA for the CDR3: TGCGCCAGCAGCCACCTCCCCGGGGACACTGAAGCTTTCTTT.